Listed here is a single T cell receptor (beta chain). The antigen is not known. This sample is part of a study of shared clonotypes between healthy human individuals. Per the germline V gene, CDR1 is SGHRS and CDR2 is YFSETQ. V was pared by 3 bases and J by 2 bases, with 8 bases between. This CDR3 spans 14 amino acids. Sequencing was performed with immunoSEQ multiplex PCR; in TCRdb, only in-frame clones are kept and a portion is missing. The profile shows about 980,000 clones, 76% of them singletons. The study, taken as a whole, reports: Clonotypes shared by all four sorted-subset donors had higher generation probabilities than non-shared clonotypes.

The receptor was derived from a man aged 18 to 30 in good health. Input material: memory CD4+ T cells sorted from blood. Subset noted: CD45RA-negative fraction. The chain recombines TRBV5-1 with TRBJ1-4, with D maybe TRBD1 (6 bases). The CDR3 region has the DNA TGCGCCAGCAGCTACAGGGAGACTAATGAAAAACTGTTTTTT. Residues: CASSYRETNEKLFF.